These 25 T cell receptor beta chains share one sample of origin, sequenced in a study of OX40 agonist ivuxolimab in advanced cancers. Sequencing was performed with immunoSEQ multiplex PCR; in TCRdb, only in-frame clones are kept and a portion is missing. The sample consists of roughly 84,000 clones, about 85% of them appearing once. The material sequenced was CD4+ or CD8+ T cells sorted from blood, taken in a trial of the OX40 agonist ivuxolimab. The receptor source for this set is an adult with an advanced solid tumor such as melanoma, head and neck, liver or kidney cancer.

This chain links TRBV11-2 with TRBJ1-5, with D hard to call. Germline V gives CDR1 SGHAT, CDR2 FQNNGV. The CDR3 contains 13 residues. The V end lost 1 base, the J end lost 7 bases, and 8 bases lay between the germline ends. CDR3 nucleotides: TGTGCCAGCAGCTTAGCCTCAGAACAGCCCCAGCATTTT. This gives the protein CASSLASEQPQHF. Filled out from reference TRBV11-2 and TRBJ1-5, the complete variable domain reads EAGVAQSPRYKIIEKRQSVAFWCNPISGHATLYWYQQILGQGPKLLIQFQNNGVVDDSQLPKDRFSAERLKGVDSTLKIQPAKLEDSAVYLCASSLASEQPQHFGDGTRLSIL.

The V call is TRBV5-1, the J call TRBJ1-1, with D unclear. Per the germline V gene, CDR1 is SGHRS and CDR2 is YFSETQ. Between the trimmed V and J ends, which lost 4 bases and 0 bases, there was a span of 10 bases. The CDR3 runs 14 residues. This chain's CDR3 is CASSRIQVNTEAFF. The CDR3 nucleotides read TGCGCCAGCAGCCGCATTCAGGTGAACACTGAAGCTTTCTTT.

CDR3 bases: TGTGCCAGCAAACTAGCGGGGGAGGGGGATACGCAGTATTTT. It translates to CASKLAGEGDTQYF. This chain connects TRBV11-3 to TRBJ2-3; 11 nucleotides line up with TRBD2. Per the germline V gene, CDR1 is SGHNT and CDR2 is YENEEA. J lost 6 bases, V lost 7 bases, and 6 bases had no gene match. The CDR3 is 14 amino acids.

This clone was counted once. This chain connects TRBV18 to TRBJ2-5, with D unclear. Judging by the DNA end, TRBJ2-7 fits better; the J call may be wrong. This CDR3 has 13 residues. The germline V gene has CDR1 KGHSH and CDR2 LQKENI. CDR3 DNA: TGTGCCAGCTCACCAGGCAATACCTACGAGCAGTACTTC. Protein sequence: CASSPGNTYEQYF.

In this sample, this clone turned up a few times. This chain connects TRBV10-1 to TRBJ2-7; D is ambiguous. The germline gives CDR1 WNHNN, CDR2 SYGVQD (reference sequence). The CDR3 spans 13 residues. The germline V and J ends were trimmed by 4 bases and 2 bases, with 9 bases remaining between them. The CDR3 DNA follows: TGCGCCAGCAGTGTGGATGGGCCCTACGAGCAGTACTTC. Amino acid sequence: CASSVDGPYEQYF.

The chain combines TRBV5-1 with TRBJ2-5; D unclear. The length of the CDR3 is 15 residues. Germline CDR1 reads SGHRS; CDR2 reads YFSETQ. The V gene lost 4 bases and the J gene lost 2 bases, with 15 bases spanning the gap. CDR3 nucleotides: TGCGCCAGCAGCGGTATGGGGTCGACTCAAGAGACCCAGTACTTC. Encoded protein: CASSGMGSTQETQYF.

This clone has a single count. The genes are TRBV5-5 and TRBJ2-1, with 9 bases lining up with TRBD2. CDR1 and CDR2 (germline): SGHKS, YYEKEE (reference sequence). V was pared by 4 bases and J by 9 bases, with 8 bases of the junction left unmatched. The CDR3 loop spans 14 amino acids. In nucleotides, the CDR3 is TGTGCCAGCAGCCAGCGGGGGGTGATTGTTGAGCAGTTCTTC. This codes for CASSQRGVIVEQFF.

A single count supports this clone. The J gene is TRBJ1-3, the V gene TRBV7-3; 7 bases match TRBD1. The CDR3 extends over 16 amino acids. Germline V gives CDR1 SGHTA, CDR2 FQGTGA. Trimming at V came to 4 bases and at J to 2 bases, leaving 8 bases not matched to a gene. The CDR3 loop reads CASSSLTGPTGNTIYF. DNA of the CDR3: TGTGCCAGCAGCTCGTTGACAGGGCCCACTGGAAACACCATATATTTT.

This sequence joins TRBV30 and TRBJ2-7, with 15 nucleotides matching TRBD2. Trimming at V came to 2 bases and at J to 7 bases, leaving 12 bases not matched to a gene. Germline CDR1 GTSNPN, CDR2 SVGIG (reference sequence). The CDR3 covers 17 residues. CDR3 sequence: CAWSLPGQGLAGGEQYF. CDR3 in DNA: TGTGCCTGGAGTCTCCCGGGGCAAGGACTAGCGGGAGGGGAGCAGTACTTC.

The rearrangement joins TRBV7-9 to TRBJ1-2, with 7 bases that match TRBD1. The CDR3 loop spans 12 amino acids. Unmatched junction bases numbered 0, after V lost 1 base and J lost 7 bases. Germline lookup yields CDR1 SEHNR and CDR2 FQNEAQ (reference sequence). Here the CDR3 DNA reads TGTGCCAGCAGCTTAGGGGACAGTGGCTACACCTTC. It specifies CASSLGDSGYTF.

The sample holds a few counts of this clone. The CDR3 loop reads CASSLLGTLNTGELFF. The CDR3 bases are TGTGCCAGCAGCCTACTAGGGACATTAAACACCGGGGAGCTGTTTTTT. The rearrangement joins TRBV27 to TRBJ2-2, with a tentative D call TRBD1 (6 bases). V lost 6 bases, J lost 2 bases, and 16 bases lay in between. The CDR3 covers 16 residues. Germline lookup yields CDR1 MNHEY and CDR2 SMNVEV (reference sequence).

The J gene is TRBJ2-3, the V gene TRBV5-1; D is unclear. Germline V gene data show CDR1 as SGHRS and CDR2 as YFSETQ. The CDR3 has 15 residues. Trimming cost V 6 bases and J 3 bases, with 17 bases left between them. CDR3 sequence: CASKQSGLLTDTQYF. CDR3 sequence (DNA): TGCGCCAGCAAACAATCAGGTTTATTAACAGATACGCAGTATTTT.

Concerning this clone: Mismatch with germline at one junction end may stem from a read error. The chain uses TRBV7-9 and TRBJ2-7; 7 positions match TRBD1. CDR1 and CDR2 from the germline V gene are SEHNR and FQNEAQ (reference sequence). There are 12 residues in the CDR3. DNA of the CDR3: TGTGCCAGCAGCCAAATCCAGGGGGAGCTCGATTTC. Translation: CASSQIQGELDF. Full variable domain (rest looked up from reference TRBV7-9 and TRBJ2-7): DTGVSQNPRHKITKRGQNVTFRCDPISEHNRLYWYRQTLGQGPEFLTYFQNEAQLEKSRLLSDRFSAERPKGSFSTLEIQRTEQGDSAMYLCASSQIQGELDFGPGTRLTVT.

The J gene is TRBJ1-1, the V gene TRBV2; possible D gene TRBD1, 5 bases. There are 14 residues in the CDR3. V lost 5 bases, J lost 1 base, and 11 bases lay in between. CDR1 is SNHLY, CDR2 FYNNEI, per germline. The CDR3 DNA sequence: TGTGCCAGCAGTTTGGGGGGTTCGAACACTGAAGCTTTCTTT. Translation: CASSLGGSNTEAFF.

V gene TRBV7-8 combines with J gene TRBJ2-1, with D perhaps TRBD2 (6 bases). Between the trimmed V and J ends, which lost 1 base and 10 bases, there was a span of 17 bases. In germline, CDR1 is SGHVS, CDR2 FQNEAQ. This CDR3 contains 15 residues. CDR3 sequence: CASSLEQGGIFEQFF. For the CDR3, the DNA is TGTGCCAGCAGCTTAGAGCAGGGCGGGATCTTCGAGCAGTTCTTC.

The chain employs TRBV6-1 and TRBJ2-7; D is undetermined. CDR3 size: 15 residues. V lost 2 bases and J 2 bases, leaving 13 bases between the germline ends. In germline, CDR1 is MNHNS, CDR2 SASEGT. For the CDR3, the DNA is TGTGCCAGCAGTGAAATGATGGGCAGGCCCTACGAGCAGTACTTC. Translation: CASSEMMGRPYEQYF.

There are a few counts of this clone. This chain uses TRBV6-5 with TRBJ1-2, with no clear D. The CDR3 length is 13 residues. Trimming took off 5 bases at V and 7 bases at J, with 14 bases between the two ends. Germline V gene data show CDR1 as MNHEY and CDR2 as SVGAGI. CDR3 nucleotide sequence: TGTGCCAGCAGTCGACCATATGAGGGTGGCTACACCTTC. Translation: CASSRPYEGGYTF.

The gene calls are TRBV6-1 and TRBJ2-1; D perhaps matches TRBD2 (5 bases). Trimming pared 11 bases from V and 4 bases from J, leaving 12 bases between. Germline V gives CDR1 MNHNS, CDR2 SASEGT. This CDR3 has 12 residues. CDR3 sequence reads: CAGAEAYNEQFF. The CDR3 DNA sequence: TGTGCCGGCGCGGAGGCGTACAATGAGCAGTTCTTC.

The chain recombines TRBV7-9 with TRBJ2-1, with 10 positions matching TRBD1. J gave up 7 bases and V 5 bases, and 5 bases lay outside the gene matches. The length of the CDR3 is 14 residues. CDR1 SEHNR and CDR2 FQNEAQ come from the germline V gene (reference sequence). CDR3 nucleotide sequence: TGTGCCAGCAGCGGGGACAGGGGTACTAATGAGCAGTTCTTC. This translates into CASSGDRGTNEQFF.

This rearrangement joins TRBV11-2 to TRBJ2-1; no reliable D call. Germline V gene data show CDR1 as SGHAT and CDR2 as FQNNGV. The CDR3 spans 16 residues. V was cut by 5 bases and J by 8 bases, with 22 bases left in between. CDR3 sequence (DNA): TGTGCCAGCAGCGAGATGCTTGACCCGGCAGGAGATGAGCAGTTCTTC. Translation: CASSEMLDPAGDEQFF.

The V and J genes are TRBV7-8 and TRBJ1-3; possibly TRBD1 for D (5 bases). Trimming took off 5 bases at V and 0 bases at J, with 14 bases between the two ends. The CDR3 covers 16 residues. Per the germline V gene, CDR1 is SGHVS and CDR2 is FQNEAQ. Written as DNA, the CDR3 is TGTGCCAGCAGCCCTGCTGGGGGTCCCTCTGGAAACACCATATATTTT. This codes for CASSPAGGPSGNTIYF.

This chain uses TRBV18 with TRBJ1-1; TRBD1 is a possible D gene (5 bases). CDR3 length: 14 amino acids. Trimming cost V 6 bases and J 0 bases, with 11 bases left between them. CDR1 and CDR2 from the germline V gene are KGHSH and LQKENI. The CDR3 here is CASSLGGMNTEAFF. CDR3 DNA: TGTGCCAGCTCCCTCGGGGGGATGAACACTGAAGCTTTCTTT. Filled out from reference TRBV18 and TRBJ1-1, the complete variable domain reads NAGVMQNPRHLVRRRGQEARLRCSPMKGHSHVYWYRQLPEEGLKFMVYLQKENIIDESGMPKERFSAEFPKEGPSILRIQQVVRGDSAAYFCASSLGGMNTEAFFGQGTRLTVV.

The chain carries TRBV19 and TRBJ1-5, with D hard to call. V lost 4 bases to trimming and J lost 3 bases, with 13 bases between them. Germline CDR1 reads LNHDA; CDR2 reads SQIVND (reference sequence). The CDR3 totals 15 residues. CDR3 nucleotides: TGTGCCAGTAGTAAGGAAAACGGGAACAATCAGCCCCAGCATTTT. Its translation is CASSKENGNNQPQHF.

The chain is built from TRBV7-8 and TRBJ2-1; 8 bases map to TRBD2. Germline V gene sequence: CDR1 SGHVS, CDR2 FQNEAQ. The CDR3 spans 15 residues. Trimming at V came to 7 bases and at J to 7 bases, leaving 12 bases not matched to a gene. The CDR3 nucleotides read TGTGCCAGCAACCACCATAGAGTAGCGGGGAATGAGCAGTTCTTC. Residues: CASNHHRVAGNEQFF.

This clone occurred a few times. This chain connects TRBV19 to TRBJ2-1; 8 bases agree with TRBD1. With V trimmed by 6 bases and J by 6 bases, 13 bases remained unmatched. CDR1 and CDR2 (germline): LNHDA, SQIVND (reference sequence). The CDR3 runs 16 residues. The CDR3 region has the DNA TGTGCCAGTAGGGGTGGACAGGGAGTCATCGCCAATGAGCAGTTCTTC. It translates to CASRGGQGVIANEQFF. The full variable domain, completed using reference TRBV19 and TRBJ2-1, is DGGITQSPKYLFRKEGQNVTLSCEQNLNHDAMYWYRQDPGQGLRLIYYSQIVNDFQKGDIAEGYSVSREKKESFPLTVTSAQKNPTAFYLCASRGGQGVIANEQFFGPGTRLTVL.